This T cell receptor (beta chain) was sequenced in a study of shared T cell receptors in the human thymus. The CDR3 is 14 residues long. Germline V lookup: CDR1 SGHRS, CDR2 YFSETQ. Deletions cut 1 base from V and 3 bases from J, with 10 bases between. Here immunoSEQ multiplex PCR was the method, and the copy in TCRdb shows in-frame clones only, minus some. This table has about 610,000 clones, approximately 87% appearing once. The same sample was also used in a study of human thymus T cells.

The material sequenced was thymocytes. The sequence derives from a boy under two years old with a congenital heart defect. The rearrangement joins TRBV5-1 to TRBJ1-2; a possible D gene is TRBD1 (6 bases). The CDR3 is CASSLYREHYGYTF. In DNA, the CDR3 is TGCGCCAGCAGCTTGTACAGGGAACACTATGGCTACACCTTC.